The rows below give T cell receptor beta chains drawn from one sample of a study of T cell responses to AZD1222 COVID-19 vaccine. The table came from immunoSEQ multiplex PCR; TCRdb's copy has only in-frame clones and leaves some out. The sample includes roughly 100,000 clones, nearly 90% of them seen just once. The sequencing used peripheral blood, collected on day 0 of AZD1222 vaccination. The receptors shown here come from an adult in good health. Each CDR3 is given with its conserved first and last residue. Each record gives: CDR3 DNA, CDR3 protein, D gene, clone size, V gene, J gene. A D gene is named only where the DNA matches it firmly. For some rows the clone size is stated as once, few or many, or as a class when expanded; others skip it.

TGTGCCAGCAGTGAGGGACAGGGGGCCTACGAGCAGTACTTC	CASSEGQGAYEQYF	TRBD1	NA	TRBV25-1	TRBJ2-7
TGTGCCAGCAGCCAAGTTGCAGGGACGACTGAAGCTTTCTTT	CASSQVAGTTEAFF	NA	many	TRBV3-1/TRBV3-2	TRBJ1-1
TGTGCCAGCAGCCAGCTTGGGGGGGACCATGGCTACACCTTC	CASSQLGGDHGYTF	NA	NA	TRBV5-6	TRBJ1-2
TGTGCCAGCAACAACGAAGTAAGGGATCAGCCCCAGCATTTT	CASNNEVRDQPQHF	NA	NA	TRBV28	TRBJ1-5
TGTGCCAGCACGAATCCGGGAGCCCCGGAGGGCTACACCTTC	CASTNPGAPEGYTF	NA	NA	TRBV6-5	TRBJ1-2
TGTGCCAGTAGTATGAGGGGACAAGAGACCCAGTACTTC	CASSMRGQETQYF	NA	NA	TRBV19	TRBJ2-5
TGTGCCAGCAGTTTCCACACCGGCAGGGAGACCCAGTACTTC	CASSFHTGRETQYF	NA	NA	TRBV28	TRBJ2-5
TGTGCCAGTAGTGGCGCCGGGACAGTCTATGGCTACACCTTC	CASSGAGTVYGYTF	TRBD1	NA	TRBV19	TRBJ1-2
TGTGCCAGCAGCTTAGGACTAGCGGATTCCACAGATACGCAGTATTTT	CASSLGLADSTDTQYF	TRBD2	NA	TRBV7-2	TRBJ2-3
TGTGCCTGGAGTGTAAGGAGCAATCAGCCCCAGCATTTT	CAWSVRSNQPQHF	NA	NA	TRBV30	TRBJ1-5
TGTGCCAGCAGCCCTCATGGGTCAAGGGTGCGTGCTTTCTTT	CASSPHGSRVRAFF	NA	NA	TRBV3-1/TRBV3-2	TRBJ1-1
TGTGCCAGTAGTCGCGCCTCTGGAAACACCATATATTTT	CASSRASGNTIYF	NA	NA	TRBV19	TRBJ1-3
TGTGCCACCAAACCGGGACAGGGCCCCTACGAGCAGTACTTC	CATKPGQGPYEQYF	TRBD1	few	TRBV15	TRBJ2-7
TGTGCCAGCAGCGTAGGGCCACTAGCGACCGGGGAGCTGTTTTTT	CASSVGPLATGELFF	TRBD2	few	TRBV9	TRBJ2-2
TGTGCCAGCAGCCGGACGGCTAGCTCTGGGGCCAACGTCCTGACTTTC	CASSRTASSGANVLTF	NA	NA	TRBV7-3	TRBJ2-6
TGTGCCAGCAGCTTAGATCTTCCTGGGGAGAAGGATACGCAGTATTTT	CASSLDLPGEKDTQYF	NA	NA	TRBV11-2	TRBJ2-3
TGTGCCAGCAGTCGCCGGGACGGAAATGAAAAACTGTTTTTT	CASSRRDGNEKLFF	NA	NA	TRBV6-2/TRBV6-3	TRBJ1-4
TGCAGTGCTAGTGGAGGGCTGGCAGGGGGTATTCAGCCCCAGCATTTT	CSASGGLAGGIQPQHF	TRBD1	once	TRBV20-1	TRBJ1-5
TGTGCCAGTAGGACCAGGGGAGAGGAAAAACTGTTTTTT	CASRTRGEEKLFF	NA	NA	TRBV19	TRBJ1-4
TGTGCCAGCAGCTTAGACTGGGGTCAAGAGACCCAGTACTTC	CASSLDWGQETQYF	NA	NA	TRBV7-2	TRBJ2-5
TGTGCCAGCAGTTTAACGTTCGTCTCAGACACTGGGTCCGCCTACGAGCAGTACTTC	CASSLTFVSDTGSAYEQYF	NA	NA	TRBV27	TRBJ2-7
TGTGCCAGTACCAGGGCCCTGGGGCGGGGGGCCTACACCGGGGAGCTGTTTTTT	CASTRALGRGAYTGELFF	TRBD2	NA	TRBV19	TRBJ2-2
TGTGCCAGCAGCAAAGCCCTGGGACGGTCCTACAATGAGCAGTTCTTC	CASSKALGRSYNEQFF	NA	NA	TRBV21-1	TRBJ2-1
TGTGCCAGCAGGTATAATATGAACACTGAAGCTTTCTTT	CASRYNMNTEAFF	NA	NA	TRBV2	TRBJ1-1
TGCAGCGTTGATCCGGGGAACTATGGCTACACCTTC	CSVDPGNYGYTF	NA	NA	TRBV29-1	TRBJ1-2
TGTGCCAGCAGCCAAGTGGAGGGGGGCACTTTTTCTAGCACAGATACGCAGTATTTT	CASSQVEGGTFSSTDTQYF	NA	NA	TRBV3-1/TRBV3-2	TRBJ2-3
TGTGCCAGCAGCCTGGCGCGGGGGATGGAGACCCAGTACTTC	CASSLARGMETQYF	TRBD2	NA	TRBV7-2	TRBJ2-5
TGTGCCAGTAGTATCAGGATCTGGGGCACTGAAGCTTTCTTT	CASSIRIWGTEAFF	NA	NA	TRBV19	TRBJ1-1
TGTGCCAGCAGTACCGTCAGGGGCGCGGGGGGCCTCCACTTT	CASSTVRGAGGLHF	NA	NA	TRBV2	TRBJ1-6
TGTGCCAACAGGGGCGAGGGAGCTTTCTTT	CANRGEGAFF	TRBD1	NA	TRBV27	TRBJ1-1
TGTGCCAGCGGGGACAGGGTGAGGAACACTGAAGCTTTCTTT	CASGDRVRNTEAFF	TRBD1	NA	TRBV3-1/TRBV3-2	TRBJ1-1
TGTGCCAGCAGTTACTCTTTGGGAAACACCATATATTTT	CASSYSLGNTIYF	NA	NA	TRBV6-6	TRBJ1-3
TGTGCCAGCAGTTCAACACGGGGTGAAGCTTTCTTT	CASSSTRGEAFF	NA	few	TRBV9	TRBJ1-1
TGCGCCAGCAGCCCAACGACAGGGACCCGCCTAGGCTACACCTTC	CASSPTTGTRLGYTF	TRBD1	NA	TRBV5-1	TRBJ1-2
TGTGCCAGCAGCGTAGACATCTCCGGAAACACCATATATTTT	CASSVDISGNTIYF	NA	NA	TRBV9	TRBJ1-3
TGTGCCAGCAGTGTAGGGGGGAGTAGAAGTCAGCCCCAGCATTTT	CASSVGGSRSQPQHF	NA	NA	TRBV2	TRBJ1-5
TGTGCCAGCAGTTTTGGGAGGACGGATCAGCCCCAGCATTTT	CASSFGRTDQPQHF	NA	NA	TRBV28	TRBJ1-5
TGTGCCAGCAGCCCCCGACAGGCCTCAGGAGGAAACACCATATATTTT	CASSPRQASGGNTIYF	NA	NA	TRBV9	TRBJ1-3
TGTGCCAGCAGCTTAGGAGGACGTTCTAGCACAGATACGCAGTATTTT	CASSLGGRSSTDTQYF	NA	NA	TRBV5-4	TRBJ2-3
TGTGCCAGCATTCACCGACTGGCGCGGACAGGGGAAATCGGGGAGCTGTTTTTT	CASIHRLARTGEIGELFF	TRBD1	NA	TRBV28	TRBJ2-2
TGCGCCAGCAGCTTGGAAGGGGGTCGGACCGGGGAGCTGTTTTTT	CASSLEGGRTGELFF	NA	NA	TRBV5-1	TRBJ2-2
TGTGCCAGCAGACACAGGGCGTCCGAGCAGTACTTC	CASRHRASEQYF	NA	NA	TRBV11-1	TRBJ2-7
TGTGCCATCATGCGGGAGAACACCGGGGAGCTGTTTTTT	CAIMRENTGELFF	NA	once	TRBV10-3	TRBJ2-2
TGTGCCAGCAGTACAGGGGGTACCAGGGGGACTGAAGCTTTCTTT	CASSTGGTRGTEAFF	TRBD1	NA	TRBV28	TRBJ1-1
TGTGCCAGCAGCTTAGTGGGCGGAATGAACACTGAAGCTTTCTTT	CASSLVGGMNTEAFF	NA	NA	TRBV7-2	TRBJ1-1
TGTGCCAGCAGCCAAGTGGAGGACAGACGTTCTTCACCCCTCCACTTT	CASSQVEDRRSSPLHF	NA	NA	TRBV4-2	TRBJ1-6
TGTGCCAGCAGCCAAGAAGGCTCAGGGGCGGACTATGGCTACACCTTC	CASSQEGSGADYGYTF	NA	NA	TRBV4-2	TRBJ1-2
TGTGCCAGCAGCCAAGATCTGCGCGCAAACTATGGCTACACCTTC	CASSQDLRANYGYTF	NA	NA	TRBV4-2	TRBJ1-2
TGCGCCAGCAGCCCCTACACCGCCGCGGCTAATGAAAAACTGTTTTTT	CASSPYTAAANEKLFF	NA	NA	TRBV5-1	TRBJ1-4
TGTGCCTGGAGTTCAACATTTTCTGAAGCTTTCTTT	CAWSSTFSEAFF	NA	NA	TRBV30	TRBJ1-1
TGTGCCAGCAGCCAAGGTAGCCTAGCGGGGGACTACGAGCAGTACTTC	CASSQGSLAGDYEQYF	TRBD2	NA	TRBV4-2	TRBJ2-7
TGTGCCAGCAGTTTGGGGACGGGAGGCTACACCTTC	CASSLGTGGYTF	NA	NA	TRBV12-3/TRBV12-4	TRBJ1-2
TGTGCCAGCAGTTTAACCAGACAGGGGGCTAACGAGCAGTACTTC	CASSLTRQGANEQYF	TRBD1	NA	TRBV28	TRBJ2-7
TGCGCCAGCAGCCAAGCTTTGAAGCGGGGGGTCTACAATGAGCAGTTCTTC	CASSQALKRGVYNEQFF	TRBD2	once	TRBV4-3	TRBJ2-1